A single T cell receptor (beta chain) is shown here with its context. This entry belongs to a study of blood T cell repertoires in COVID-19. Whole-study context: PBMCs, B-cell-depleted T cells, or T cells provided the cDNA or gDNA that made up the material.

Trimming removed 6 bases at V and 7 bases at J, with 22 bases between. CDR3 length: 16 residues. Enrolled through a virtual design, the participants were between about 18 and 100 years of age and came from about two dozen US areas. Participants had their cohort set by participant-reported clinical history. The authors' processing: Using reference gene primer amplification, nucleated cell counts were estimated. Assay: immunoSEQ multiplex PCR; the TCRdb copy retains only in-frame clones and omits some. Clone size and the V and J calls come from that table; the DNA yielded D and trimming. Of about 430,000 clones listed, 70% to 90% are singletons.

The receptor was isolated from a woman aged 18-30 years who had been exposed to COVID-19. The V and J genes are TRBV23-1 and TRBJ1-5, with D perhaps TRBD1 (5 bases). TRBV23-1 is known as an ORF, though its function is uncertain. Sequencing was performed on PBMCs or T cells enriched from blood (not recorded which). The CDR3 region is CASRLIAGIEEQPQHF. Written as DNA, the CDR3 is TGCGCCAGCAGACTTATAGCAGGGATCGAAGAACAGCCCCAGCATTTT.